The text below deals with one TCR beta chain. No antigen is known for it. The sample comes from a study of vaccination and CD4 T cells after COVID-19. Study summary: Either a CEFX pool, an HIV-1 Nef pool, or no peptide was added to control cultures. The study, taken as a whole, reports: Nearly all convalescent vaccine-specific clones, 304 of 307, recognized only SARS-CoV-2 spike.

As to treatment: approximately nine-day PBMC culture with coronavirus spike peptide pools or control peptides (ViraFEST assay). V was shortened by 5 bases and J by 6 bases, with 16 bases between the two germline ends. CDR1 and CDR2 from the germline V gene are DFQATT and SNEGSKA (reference sequence). The CDR3 covers 14 residues. Sequence data for DNA of cultured CD4+ T cells were generated by the Oncomine TCR Beta short-read assay. TCRdb processed the PCR reads anew with MiXCR; each CDR3 protein has one entry. The sample shows some 8,400 distinct CDR3 sequences, more than 30% of them seen only once. Source material: cultured CD4+ T cells from blood. The chain combines TRBV20-1 with TRBJ2-2; D is possibly TRBD2 (7 bases). This sequence was found in a human donor with COVID-19. The CDR3, as DNA: TGCAGTGCTCCCCGCGGGGGCCTCGCCGGGGAGCTGTTTTTT. It codes for CSAPRGGLAGELFF.